The present T cell receptor (beta chain) was sequenced within a study of T cell changes during pregnancy in multiple sclerosis. Measured with immunoSEQ multiplex PCR; TCRdb has only the in-frame clones, and not every one. This table holds about 44,000 clones, roughly 95% found once. The sequence derives from a female donor with multiple sclerosis, enrolled in a pregnancy study. The material was peripheral blood, obtained in the second trimester of pregnancy.

Here the CDR3 reads CASSQGGSSTDTQYF. The CDR3 DNA reads TGCGCCAGCAGCCAAGGCGGCAGCAGCACAGATACGCAGTATTTT. The chain carries TRBV4-1 and TRBJ2-3; D is ambiguous. CDR3 length equals 15 residues. Trimming removed 1 base at V and 0 bases at J, with 8 bases between. Germline CDR1 reads MGHRA; CDR2 reads YSYEKL.